The 8 T cell receptor beta chains reported below all come from one sample, sequenced in a study of cytomegalovirus exposure and HLA in healthy donors. PCR was performed using 60 Vbeta and 13 Jbeta primers. Clones were sequenced by immunoSEQ multiplex PCR, and TCRdb holds only the in-frame ones, with some missing. The sample includes fewer than 200,000 clones, 78% seen only once; the top ten take about 3%. Material: PBMCs. Source of these receptors: a female donor in good health and CMV-seronegative.

The chain joins TRBV2 to TRBJ1-5; tentatively, D is TRBD1 (5 bases). Per the germline V gene, CDR1 is SNHLY and CDR2 is FYNNEI. The length of the CDR3 is 17 residues. Trimming pared 3 bases from V and 0 bases from J, leaving 15 bases between. The CDR3 sequence: CASSENRLAYSNQPQHF. CDR3 coding DNA: TGTGCCAGCAGTGAGAACAGGCTGGCGTATAGCAATCAGCCCCAGCATTTT.

The J gene is TRBJ2-1, the V gene TRBV7-6; 9 bases map to TRBD2. The junction had 9 bases not matched to a gene; V was cut back by 1 base and J by 2 bases. The CDR3 is 18 residues long. Germline V gene lookup returns CDR1 SGHVS and CDR2 FNYEAQ. This CDR3 is CASSLEDLAGEAYNEQFF. Here the CDR3 DNA reads TGTGCCAGCAGCTTAGAAGATTTAGCGGGAGAGGCCTACAATGAGCAGTTCTTC.

The rearrangement uses TRBV9 and TRBJ2-7, with 7 bases lining up with TRBD1. The V and J ends lost 0 bases and 6 bases, in that order; junction bases with no gene match: 6. CDR3 length: 14 amino acids. Germline V CDR1 and CDR2: SGDLS, YYNGEE. The CDR3 loop reads CASSVATGYGEQYF. The CDR3 DNA sequence: TGTGCCAGCAGCGTAGCGACAGGGTACGGCGAGCAGTACTTC.

The J gene is TRBJ1-1, the V gene TRBV13; D gene uncertain. The CDR3 contains 13 residues. Germline CDR1 is PRHDT and CDR2 is FYEKMQ (reference sequence). With 3 bases removed from V and 3 bases from J, the gap between germline ends came to 8 bases. The CDR3 sequence: CASSLSFDTEAFF. The CDR3 region has the DNA TGTGCCAGCAGCTTGTCGTTTGACACTGAAGCTTTCTTT.

Remarks on this clone: Germline is not matched at one junction end, which may reflect a read error. This sequence joins TRBV7-7 and TRBJ2-7, with D possibly being TRBD2 (5 bases). The CDR3 runs to 15 residues. CDR1 SSHAT and CDR2 FNYEAQ come from the germline V gene (reference sequence). The CDR3 protein is CASSATTASLAEQYF. CDR3 bases: TGTGCTAGCAGCGCTACAACGGCTAGCTTGGCCGAGCAGTACTTC.

The rearrangement links TRBV2 to TRBJ2-2; D is unclear. This CDR3 has 13 amino acids. V lost 6 bases, J lost 5 bases, and 10 bases lay in between. Germline CDR1 and CDR2: SNHLY and FYNNEI. The CDR3 loop is CASSAGFTGELFF. The CDR3 region has the DNA TGTGCCAGCAGCGCCGGGTTTACCGGGGAGCTGTTTTTT.

In its sample, this clone was seen a few times. The chain couples TRBV28 to TRBJ1-2; possible D gene TRBD1, 6 bases. The CDR3 covers 14 residues. Trimming stripped 7 bases from V and 4 bases from J, with 16 bases between. Germline loops: CDR1 MDHEN, CDR2 SYDVKM. CDR3 bases: TGTGCCAGCACCTCACAGGGCGATCTCTATGGCTACACCTTC. Protein: CASTSQGDLYGYTF.

V usage is TRBV23-1 and J usage is TRBJ1-4; TRBD1 matches at 10 bases. TRBV23-1 is filed as an ORF, its function uncertain. The CDR3 is made up of 16 amino acids. Trimming removed 4 bases from V and 7 bases from J; junction bases left unmatched: 9. CDR3 DNA sequence: TGCGCCAGCAGTCTTAGTCCAAGGGACAGGGGTGAAAAACTGTTTTTT. Protein sequence: CASSLSPRDRGEKLFF.